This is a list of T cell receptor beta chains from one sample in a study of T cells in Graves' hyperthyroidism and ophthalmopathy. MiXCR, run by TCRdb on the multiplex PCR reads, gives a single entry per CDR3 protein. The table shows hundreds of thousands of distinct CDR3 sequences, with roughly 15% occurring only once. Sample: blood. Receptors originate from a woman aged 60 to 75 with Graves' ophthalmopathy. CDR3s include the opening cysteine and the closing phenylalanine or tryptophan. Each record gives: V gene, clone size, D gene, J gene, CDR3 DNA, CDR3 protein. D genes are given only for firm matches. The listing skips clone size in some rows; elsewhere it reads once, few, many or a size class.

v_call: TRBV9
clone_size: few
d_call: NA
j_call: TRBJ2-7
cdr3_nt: TGTGCCAGCAGTCCAAATCTCCTTACAGGCGAGCAGTACTTC
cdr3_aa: CASSPNLLTGEQYF

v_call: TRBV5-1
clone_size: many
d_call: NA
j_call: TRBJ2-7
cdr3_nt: TGCGCCAGCAGCTTGGGGTGGAGAGGAGGGTACGAGCAGTACTTC
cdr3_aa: CASSLGWRGGYEQYF

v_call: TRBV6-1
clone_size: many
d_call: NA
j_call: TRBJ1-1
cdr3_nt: TGTGCCAGCAGTAAACAACTCGAAATCTCTGAAGCTTTCTTT
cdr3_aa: CASSKQLEISEAFF

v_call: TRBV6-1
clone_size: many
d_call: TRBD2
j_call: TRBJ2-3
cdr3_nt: TGTGCCAGCAGTTCAGGACTAGCATTATACACAGATACGCAGTATTTT
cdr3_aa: CASSSGLALYTDTQYF

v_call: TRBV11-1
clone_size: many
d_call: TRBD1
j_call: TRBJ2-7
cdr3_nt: TGTGCCAGCAGCTTATATGGGGACAGCTCCTACGAGCAGTACTTC
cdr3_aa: CASSLYGDSSYEQYF

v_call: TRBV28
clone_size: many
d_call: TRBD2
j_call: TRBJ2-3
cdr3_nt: TGTGCCAGCAGTTCTCCTAGCGGGGGCACAGATACGCAGTATTTT
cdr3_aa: CASSSPSGGTDTQYF

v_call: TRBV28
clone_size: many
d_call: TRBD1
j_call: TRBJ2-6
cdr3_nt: TGTGCCAGCAGTTTGGGCTGGACAGGAGTAGGGACGAGCTCTGGGGCCAACGTCCTGACTTTC
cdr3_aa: CASSLGWTGVGTSSGANVLTF

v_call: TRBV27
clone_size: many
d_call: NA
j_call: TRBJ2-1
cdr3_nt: TGTGCCAGCAGTTTTGGGCCTACCCCCTACAATGAGCAGTTCTTC
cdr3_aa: CASSFGPTPYNEQFF

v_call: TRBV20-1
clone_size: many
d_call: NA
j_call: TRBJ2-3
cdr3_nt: TGCAGTGCTAGAGAGGTGATTAGCCGGACAGATACGCAGTATTTT
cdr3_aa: CSAREVISRTDTQYF

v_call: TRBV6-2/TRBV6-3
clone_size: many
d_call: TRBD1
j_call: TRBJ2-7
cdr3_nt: TGTGCCAGCAGTTCCGCCTCGACAGGGTCCCCCTACGAGCAGTACTTC
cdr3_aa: CASSSASTGSPYEQYF

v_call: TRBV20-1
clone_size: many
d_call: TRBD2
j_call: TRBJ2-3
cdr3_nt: TGCAGTGCTAGGGGACTAGCGGGAGAAGATACGCAGTATTTT
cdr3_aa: CSARGLAGEDTQYF

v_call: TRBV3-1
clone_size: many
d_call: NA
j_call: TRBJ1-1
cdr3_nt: TGTGCCAGCAGCCCTTCTAATAACAGGCAGGTTGCTTTCTTT
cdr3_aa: CASSPSNNRQVAFF

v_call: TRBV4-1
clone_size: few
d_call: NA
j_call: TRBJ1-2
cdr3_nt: TGCGCCAGCAGCCAAGACCCGTCAGCTCTTAACTATGGCTACACCTTC
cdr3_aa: CASSQDPSALNYGYTF

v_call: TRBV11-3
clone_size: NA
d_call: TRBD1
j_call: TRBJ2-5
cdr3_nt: TGTGCCAGCAGCTTAGTGAGGGGGCAGCAAGAGACCCAGTACTTC
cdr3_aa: CASSLVRGQQETQYF

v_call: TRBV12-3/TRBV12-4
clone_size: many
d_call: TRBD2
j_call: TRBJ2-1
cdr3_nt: TGTGCCAGCAGCCTCGAAAATCTAGCGGGAAACTACAATGAGCAGTTCTTC
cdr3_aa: CASSLENLAGNYNEQFF

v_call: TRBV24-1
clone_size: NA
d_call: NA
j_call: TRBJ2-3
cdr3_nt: TGTGCCACCAGTTTATCTAGCGGCACAGATACGCAGTATTTT
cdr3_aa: CATSLSSGTDTQYF